The 14 T cell receptor beta chains in this list originate from one sample, sequenced in a study of cytomegalovirus exposure and HLA in healthy donors. The PCR had 60 Vbeta and 13 Jbeta primers. The table came from immunoSEQ multiplex PCR; TCRdb's copy has only in-frame clones and leaves some out. The sample has 180,000 or so clones; about 75% are singletons. Sequenced: PBMCs. The receptors were gathered from a man between 50 and 59 years old in good health and CMV-seropositive.

With respect to this clone: The sample contains more than one DNA sequence encoding this CDR3. The V call is TRBV27, the J call TRBJ1-1; D remains ambiguous. Germline values: CDR1 MNHEY, CDR2 SMNVEV (reference sequence). The CDR3 is 13 amino acids. Between the trimmed V and J ends, which lost 6 bases and 5 bases, there was a span of 13 bases. The CDR3 here is CASSPNARTEAFF. The CDR3 DNA follows: TGTGCCAGCAGCCCGAATGCGAGGACTGAAGCTTTCTTT.

The rearrangement links TRBV6-1 to TRBJ1-2; the match to TRBD1 covers 8 bases. The germline V gene encodes CDR1 MNHNS and CDR2 SASEGT. V was clipped by 4 bases and J by 4 bases; unmatched bases: 5. CDR3 length equals 14 residues. The CDR3 coding sequence is TGTGCCAGCAGTGCAGGGGGCGCAGGCTATGGCTACACCTTC. This encodes CASSAGGAGYGYTF.

This clone was recorded only once. The chain couples TRBV4-2 to TRBJ2-2; the D is unclear. Looked up from germline, CDR1 is LGHNA and CDR2 is YNFKEQ. Trimming removed 2 bases from V and 0 bases from J, with 10 bases in between. CDR3 size: 16 residues. The CDR3 reads CASSQSQASNTGELFF. The CDR3 region has the DNA TGTGCCAGCAGCCAAAGCCAGGCTTCGAACACCGGGGAGCTGTTTTTT.

This clone appeared once. The V and J genes are TRBV9 and TRBJ2-4; 7 nucleotides agree with TRBD1. The length of the CDR3 is 14 residues. The V and J ends lost 0 bases and 6 bases, in that order; junction bases with no gene match: 3. CDR1 is SGDLS and CDR2 is YYNGEE in the germline V gene. For the CDR3, the DNA is TGTGCCAGCAGCGTAGACAGGGGAGCAAACATTCAGTACTTC. Its protein product is CASSVDRGANIQYF. Filled out from reference TRBV9 and TRBJ2-4, the complete variable domain reads DSGVTQTPKHLITATGQRVTLRCSPRSGDLSVYWYQQSLDQGLQFLIQYYNGEERAKGNILERFSAQQFPDLHSELNLSSLELGDSALYFCASSVDRGANIQYFGAGTRLSVL.

This chain connects TRBV2 to TRBJ2-5, with 10 bases matching TRBD1. V was clipped by 6 bases and J by 1 base; unmatched bases: 5. Germline loops: CDR1 SNHLY, CDR2 FYNNEI. The CDR3 has 15 amino acids. CDR3 protein: CASSRDRGSQETQYF. The CDR3 DNA is TGTGCCAGCAGCCGGGACAGGGGCTCCCAAGAGACCCAGTACTTC.

The gene calls are TRBV4-3 and TRBJ1-1; 7 nucleotides match TRBD1. Germline lookup yields CDR1 LGHNA and CDR2 YSLEER. The CDR3 is 15 amino acids. Trimming took 1 base from V and 5 from J; bases not matched to a gene: 7. Here the CDR3 DNA reads TGCGCCAGCAGCCAAGCAACCTCAGGGGGGACTGAAGCTTTCTTT. It translates to CASSQATSGGTEAFF.

This clone turned up a few times. V is TRBV6-1 and J is TRBJ2-1; D is undetermined. The CDR3 covers 12 residues. Germline-derived CDR1 and CDR2 are MNHNS and SASEGT. V lost 6 bases and J 10 bases, leaving 13 bases between the germline ends. For the CDR3, the DNA is TGTGCCAGCAGCTCACCACTGAGAGAGCAGTTCTTC. This codes for CASSSPLREQFF.

The chain uses TRBV19 and TRBJ2-3, with D perhaps matching TRBD1 (5 bases). Germline-derived CDR1 and CDR2 are LNHDA and SQIVND (reference sequence). The CDR3 is 16 amino acids. V lost 3 bases and J lost 4, with 17 bases in between. CDR3 sequence (DNA): TGTGCCAGTAGTATTCAGGGTCCCGTTTTCCCAGATACGCAGTATTTT. It codes for CASSIQGPVFPDTQYF.

This clone occurred a few times. V gene TRBV6-6 combines with J gene TRBJ1-4; 7 bases fit TRBD1. CDR1 is MNHNY, CDR2 SVGAGI, per germline (reference sequence). This CDR3 has 14 amino acids. V was pared by 7 bases and J by 3 bases, with 5 bases of the junction left unmatched. The CDR3 bases are TGTGCCAGCATTGACAGGGTGTCTAATGAAAAACTGTTTTTT. It is translated as CASIDRVSNEKLFF.

In this sample, this clone turned up once. The chain employs TRBV6-1 and TRBJ2-2, with D possibly matching TRBD1 (5 bases). Trimming shortened V by 0 bases and J by 8 bases, and 10 bases separated the two germline ends. Germline V lookup: CDR1 MNHNS, CDR2 SASEGT. The CDR3 runs to 14 residues. CDR3 bases: TGTGCCAGCAGTGAAGCCAGTGGGGCGGGGGAGCTGTTTTTT. Translation gives CASSEASGAGELFF.

This clone has only one observation. V and J are TRBV6-1 and TRBJ1-1, with D uncertain. The CDR3 contains 13 residues. V was shortened by 1 base and J by 1 base, with 4 bases between the two germline ends. Germline CDR1 reads MNHNS; CDR2 reads SASEGT. CDR3 amino acids: CASSEVANTEAFF. CDR3 coding DNA: TGTGCCAGCAGTGAAGTGGCGAACACTGAAGCTTTCTTT.

V and J are TRBV10-2 and TRBJ2-3; TRBD2 aligns across 10 bases. V trimming: 4 bases; J trimming: 1 base; junction bases outside the gene matches: 2. The CDR3 is 15 residues long. CDR1 and CDR2 from the germline V gene are WSHSY and SAAADI. In nucleotides, the CDR3 is TGCGCCAGCAGTGGCACTAGCGGGGGCACAGATACGCAGTATTTT. It translates to CASSGTSGGTDTQYF.

The chain couples TRBV23-1 to TRBJ2-7, with a possible D match to TRBD2 (6 bases). TRBV23-1 falls under the ORF class, with uncertain function. The CDR3 spans 20 residues. Trimming took 0 bases from V and 1 from J, leaving 25 bases between them. In DNA form, the CDR3 reads TGCGCCAGCAGTCAATCGGACTACTCCCTGTTAGGCCGTCGTTCCTACGAGCAGTACGTC. Amino acids: CASSQSDYSLLGRRSYEQYV.

This chain connects TRBV2 to TRBJ2-2, with TRBD1 as a possible D gene (5 bases). The CDR3 runs to 14 residues. Germline V gene sequence: CDR1 SNHLY, CDR2 FYNNEI. V dropped 5 bases and J dropped 1 base, with 8 bases sitting between them. The CDR3 DNA sequence: TGTGCCAGCAGTCGAGACAGGAACACCGGGGAGCTGTTTTTT. Translation gives CASSRDRNTGELFF.